This T cell receptor (beta chain) was captured by sequencing in a study of T-cell memory formation after mild COVID-19. CDR1 is LNHDA, CDR2 SQIVND, per germline (reference sequence). The CDR3 length is 14 residues. Trimming left V 2 bases short and J 7 bases short, with 12 bases between. TCRdb redid the calling of the 5' RACE reads with MiXCR, one entry per CDR3 protein. The sample shows 150,000 to 200,000 distinct CDR3 sequences, more than 14% of them seen only once. The receptor was derived from an adult woman who had mild COVID-19 (a few samples of this study predate the infection). Cell type and time point are not known. The sample consisted of PBMCs or a T cell subset sorted from them (not recorded which). The genes are TRBV19 and TRBJ2-1; D gene uncertain. CDR3 coding DNA: TGTGCCAGTAGTATATTAACGGTAGGGAATGAGCAGTTCTTC. The encoded protein is CASSILTVGNEQFF.